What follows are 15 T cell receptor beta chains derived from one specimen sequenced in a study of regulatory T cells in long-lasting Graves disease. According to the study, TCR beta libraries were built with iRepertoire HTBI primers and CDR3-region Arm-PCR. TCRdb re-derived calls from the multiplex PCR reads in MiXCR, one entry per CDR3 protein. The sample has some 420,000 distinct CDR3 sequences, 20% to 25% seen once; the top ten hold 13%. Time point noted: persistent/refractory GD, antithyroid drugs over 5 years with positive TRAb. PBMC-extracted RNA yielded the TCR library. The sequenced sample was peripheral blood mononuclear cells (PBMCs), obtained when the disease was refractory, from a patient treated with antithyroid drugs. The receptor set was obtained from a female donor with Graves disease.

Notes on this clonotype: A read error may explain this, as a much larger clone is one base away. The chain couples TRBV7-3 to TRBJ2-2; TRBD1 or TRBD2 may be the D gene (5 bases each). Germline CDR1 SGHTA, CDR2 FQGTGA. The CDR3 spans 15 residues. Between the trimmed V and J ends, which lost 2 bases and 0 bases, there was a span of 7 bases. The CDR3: CASSLEGSNTGELFF. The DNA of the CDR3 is TGTGCCAGCAGCTTAGAGGGGTCGAACACCGGGGAGCTGTTTTTT.

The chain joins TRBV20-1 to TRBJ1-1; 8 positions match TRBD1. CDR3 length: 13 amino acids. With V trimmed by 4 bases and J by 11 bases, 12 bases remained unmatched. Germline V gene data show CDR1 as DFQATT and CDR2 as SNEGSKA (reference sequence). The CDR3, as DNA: TGCAGTGCTATCATGGACAGGGCCTCGAGGGCTTTCTTT. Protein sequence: CSAIMDRASRAFF.

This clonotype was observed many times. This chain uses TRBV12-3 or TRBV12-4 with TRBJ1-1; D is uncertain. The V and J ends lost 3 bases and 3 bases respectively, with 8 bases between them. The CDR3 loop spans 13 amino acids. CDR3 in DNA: TGTGCCAGCAGTTTTGTGGGATACACTGAAGCTTTCTTT. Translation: CASSFVGYTEAFF.

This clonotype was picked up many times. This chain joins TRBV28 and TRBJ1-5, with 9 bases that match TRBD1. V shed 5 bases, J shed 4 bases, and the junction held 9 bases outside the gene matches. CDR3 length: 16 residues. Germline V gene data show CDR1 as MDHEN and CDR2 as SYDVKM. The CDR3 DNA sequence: TGTGCCAGCAGTCGCACAGGGGGCGAGGGTAATCAGCCCCAGCATTTT. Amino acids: CASSRTGGEGNQPQHF.

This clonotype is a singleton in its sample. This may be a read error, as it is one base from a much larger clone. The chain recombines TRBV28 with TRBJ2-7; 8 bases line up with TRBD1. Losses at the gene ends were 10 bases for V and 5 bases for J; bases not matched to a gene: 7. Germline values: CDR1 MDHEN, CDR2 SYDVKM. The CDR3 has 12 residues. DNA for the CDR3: TGTGCCATCCAAGGACAGGGAGACGAGCAGTACTTC. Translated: CAIQGQGDEQYF.

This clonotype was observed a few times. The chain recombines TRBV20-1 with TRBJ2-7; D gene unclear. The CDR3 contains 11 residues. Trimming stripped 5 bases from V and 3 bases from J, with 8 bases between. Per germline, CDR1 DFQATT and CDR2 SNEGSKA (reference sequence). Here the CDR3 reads CSAQDGYEQYF. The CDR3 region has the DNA TGCAGTGCTCAGGACGGCTACGAGCAGTACTTC.

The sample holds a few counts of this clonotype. The CDR3 protein is CSVRRAQGQPQHF. In DNA, the CDR3 is TGCAGCGTGCGAAGGGCTCAGGGCCAGCCCCAGCATTTT. The rearrangement uses TRBV29-1 and TRBJ1-5; a possible D gene is TRBD1 (5 bases). Per the germline V gene, CDR1 is SQVTM and CDR2 is ANQGSEA. Trimming stripped 6 bases from V and 7 bases from J, with 16 bases between. The CDR3 extends over 13 amino acids.

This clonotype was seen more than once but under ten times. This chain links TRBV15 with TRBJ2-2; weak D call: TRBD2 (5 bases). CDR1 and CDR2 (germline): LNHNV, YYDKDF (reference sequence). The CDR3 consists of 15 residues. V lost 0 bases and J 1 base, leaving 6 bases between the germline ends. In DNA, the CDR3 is TGTGCCACCAGCAGAGAGGCGGGGAACACCGGGGAGCTGTTTTTT. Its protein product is CATSREAGNTGELFF.

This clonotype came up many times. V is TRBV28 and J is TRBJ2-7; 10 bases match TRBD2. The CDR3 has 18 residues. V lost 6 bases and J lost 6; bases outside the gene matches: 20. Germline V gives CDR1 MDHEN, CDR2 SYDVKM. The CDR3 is CASRTPASSSGRGGEQYF. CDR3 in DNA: TGTGCCAGCAGGACCCCGGCCTCTTCTAGCGGGAGAGGTGGCGAGCAGTACTTC.

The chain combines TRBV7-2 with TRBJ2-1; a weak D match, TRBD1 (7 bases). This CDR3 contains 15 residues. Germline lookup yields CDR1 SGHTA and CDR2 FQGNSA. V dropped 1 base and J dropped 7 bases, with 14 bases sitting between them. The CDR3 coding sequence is TGTGCCAGCAGCTTAGATGGCAGGGGGGCTAATGAGCAGTTCTTC. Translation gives CASSLDGRGANEQFF.

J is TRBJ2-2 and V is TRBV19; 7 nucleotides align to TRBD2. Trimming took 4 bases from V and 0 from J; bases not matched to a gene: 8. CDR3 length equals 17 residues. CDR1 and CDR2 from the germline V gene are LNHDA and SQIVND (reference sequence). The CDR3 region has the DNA TGTGCCAGTAGTAGAGCGGGACTACCCGCGAACACCGGGGAGCTGTTTTTT. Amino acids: CASSRAGLPANTGELFF.

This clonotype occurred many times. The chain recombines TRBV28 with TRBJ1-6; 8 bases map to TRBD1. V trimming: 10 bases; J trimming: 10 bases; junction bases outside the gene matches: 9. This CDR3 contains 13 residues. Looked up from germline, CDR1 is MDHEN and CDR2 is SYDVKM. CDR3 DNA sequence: TGTGCCATAGCGGACAGGGCATCCTCACCCCTCCACTTT. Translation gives CAIADRASSPLHF.

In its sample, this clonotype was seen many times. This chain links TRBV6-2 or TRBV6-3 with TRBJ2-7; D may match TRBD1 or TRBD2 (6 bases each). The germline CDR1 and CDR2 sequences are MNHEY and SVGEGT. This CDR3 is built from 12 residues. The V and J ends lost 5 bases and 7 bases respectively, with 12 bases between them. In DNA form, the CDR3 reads TGTGCCAGCAGTCCGAGGAGGGGGGAGCAGTACTTC. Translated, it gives CASSPRRGEQYF.

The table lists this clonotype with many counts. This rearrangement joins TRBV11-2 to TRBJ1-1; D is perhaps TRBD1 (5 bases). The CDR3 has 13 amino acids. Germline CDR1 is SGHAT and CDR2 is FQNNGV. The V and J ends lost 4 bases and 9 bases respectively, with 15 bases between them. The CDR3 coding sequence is TGTGCCAGCAGCTCGGGGACTCTGGCAAAAGCTTTCTTT. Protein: CASSSGTLAKAFF.

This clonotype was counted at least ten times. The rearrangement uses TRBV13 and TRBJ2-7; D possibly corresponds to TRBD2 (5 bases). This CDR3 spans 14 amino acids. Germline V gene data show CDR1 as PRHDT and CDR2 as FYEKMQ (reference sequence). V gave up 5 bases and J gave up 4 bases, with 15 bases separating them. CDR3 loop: CASSRSRGMYEQYF. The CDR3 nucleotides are TGTGCCAGCAGCCGCAGCCGGGGTATGTACGAGCAGTACTTC.